One TCR beta chain is described in this entry. Its matching antigen is unknown. The sample is drawn from a study of cytomegalovirus exposure and HLA in healthy donors. Study information: There were 350 to 450 genotyped donors. Of these, roughly 86% fell in the genetic ancestry cluster associated with self-reported Caucasian donors.

This CDR3 comprises 14 residues. V was trimmed by 4 bases and J by 4 bases, leaving 8 bases between them. Germline CDR1 reads MGHRA; CDR2 reads YSYEKL. Findings of the study overall: Prior analysis indicated that the majority of TCR beta V segments exhibited productivity approximately 90% or approximately 30% of the time. Later analysis demonstrated an association between a missense DCLRE1C variant and TCR beta V- and J-gene trimming.

Vbeta (60) and Jbeta (13) primers were used in the PCR. The table came from immunoSEQ multiplex PCR; TCRdb's copy has only in-frame clones and leaves some out. The sample contains 150,000 to 180,000 clones, about 70% of which appear only once. Each of the donors was a healthy bone marrow donor. This chain uses TRBV4-1 with TRBJ2-6, with a tentative D call TRBD2 (5 bases). The clonotype originates from a man between 18 and 29 years old in good health and CMV-seronegative. Sequences were obtained from PBMCs. The CDR3 sequence is CASSLASGANVLTF. The DNA for the CDR3 is TGCGCCAGCAGCCTAGCGTCAGGGGCCAACGTCCTGACTTTC.